The clone carrying this T cell receptor beta chain was recorded a few times. The antigen remains unidentified. Using a J-beta primer mix together with a sample-barcoded 5' primer, a second PCR was run for roughly 7 to 11 cycles. MiXCR, applied by TCRdb to the 5' RACE reads, yields one record per CDR3 protein. The table records around 1,000,000 distinct CDR3 sequences, more than 30% of them present only once. The data belong to a study of blood T cells in healthy people across ages. Germline V lookup: CDR1 SGDLS, CDR2 YYNGEE. After removal of 3 bases from V and 7 bases from J, the junction contained 14 bases not matched to a gene. This CDR3 has 16 residues. Study results and caveats: Because donor CMV status was unknown, expanded clonotype changes were possibly confounded. Whereas aged donors had fewer naive CD4+ cells, long-lived donors had more of them and higher diversity. Naive T cell percentage showed a strong correlation with the diversity of TCR beta.

The TCR originated in a man younger than 35 in good health. J is TRBJ2-7 and V is TRBV9; TRBD2 agrees at 9 bases. Input material: blood. CDR3 protein: CASSGPSGGLNNEQYF. The DNA of the CDR3 is TGTGCCAGCAGCGGCCCGAGCGGGGGGCTAAACAATGAGCAGTACTTC.